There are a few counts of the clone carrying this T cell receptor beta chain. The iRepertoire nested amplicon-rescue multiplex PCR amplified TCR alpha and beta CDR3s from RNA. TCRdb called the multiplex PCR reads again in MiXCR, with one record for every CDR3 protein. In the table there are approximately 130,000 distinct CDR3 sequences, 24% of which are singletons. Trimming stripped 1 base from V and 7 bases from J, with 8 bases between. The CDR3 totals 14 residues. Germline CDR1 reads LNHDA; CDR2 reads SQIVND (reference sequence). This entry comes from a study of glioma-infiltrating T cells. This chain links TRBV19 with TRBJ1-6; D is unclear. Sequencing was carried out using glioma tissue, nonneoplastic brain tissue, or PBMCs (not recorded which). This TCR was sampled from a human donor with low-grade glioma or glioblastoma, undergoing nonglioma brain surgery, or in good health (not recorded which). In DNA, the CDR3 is TGTGCCAGTAGTATAGTGATTGACAATTCACCCCTCCACTTT. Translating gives CASSIVIDNSPLHF.